Below are 26 T cell receptor beta chains sequenced from a single sample in a study of a mutant IDH1 vaccine in newly diagnosed glioma. Documented time point: week 35, safety follow-up. It was 300 ug of mutant IDH1 20-mer peptide that made up each vaccine dose, given with topical imiquimod. Their cognate antigens are unknown. Generated by immunoSEQ multiplex PCR, the TCRdb table keeps only in-frame clones and is missing some. This sample carries over 40,000 clones, 80% to 85% of them seen once, and the ten largest clones take around 4.5%. The sample consisted of PBMCs, taken from a glioma patient whose treatment included an IDH1 peptide vaccine. The receptors here all came from a woman aged 40 to 50 with glioma. Some clones in this sample may be carry-over from other donors' samples.

The rearrangement joins TRBV7-8 to TRBJ2-5; D remains ambiguous. The CDR3 contains 13 residues. The V end lost 1 base, the J end lost 1 base, and 4 bases lay between the germline ends. Germline V gives CDR1 SGHVS, CDR2 FQNEAQ. CDR3 in amino acids: CASSLELQETQYF. In DNA form, the CDR3 reads TGTGCCAGCAGCTTAGAACTCCAAGAGACCCAGTACTTC.

The chain employs TRBV12-5 and TRBJ1-1; no clear D. The V end was cut by 5 bases, the J end by 0 bases, with 4 bases between. CDR1 is LGHNT and CDR2 is FRNRAP in the germline V gene. The CDR3 runs 12 residues. The CDR3 here is CASGRMNTEAFF. The DNA of the CDR3 is TGTGCTAGTGGTCGGATGAACACTGAAGCTTTCTTT.

The chain combines TRBV4-3 with TRBJ1-5; TRBD1 matches 8 bases. V was pared by 6 bases and J by 0 bases, with 4 bases of the junction left unmatched. CDR3 length: 15 residues. From germline, CDR1 is LGHNA and CDR2 YSLEER. CDR3 bases: TGCGCCAGCAGTGGGGACAGGAGTAGCAATCAGCCCCAGCATTTT. Amino acids: CASSGDRSSNQPQHF.

Notes on this clone: The junction departs from germline at one end; a sequencing error may be responsible. The V and J genes are TRBV7-7 and TRBJ2-1; the D gene is possibly TRBD2 (7 bases). Germline lookup yields CDR1 SSHAT and CDR2 FNYEAQ (reference sequence). The CDR3 extends over 15 amino acids. The CDR3 nucleotides are TGTGCTAGCAGCTTACGGCGGGGGCCGGTGAATGAGCAGTTCTTC. This encodes CASSLRRGPVNEQFF.

CDR3 bases: TGTGCCAGCAGTTACTCGCGGGGGACAGTTTCAAACACCATATATTTT. Amino acids: CASSYSRGTVSNTIYF. The rearrangement links TRBV6-5 to TRBJ1-3, with 7 bases aligning to TRBD1. With V trimmed by 0 bases and J by 6 bases, 8 bases remained unmatched. Germline CDR1 is MNHEY and CDR2 is SVGAGI. CDR3 length equals 16 residues.

The chain couples TRBV7-2 to TRBJ2-1, with no clear D. The CDR3 is 16 residues long. V was shortened by 2 bases and J by 1 base, with 12 bases between the two germline ends. The germline CDR1 and CDR2 sequences are SGHTA and FQGNSA. CDR3 residues: CASSLLEGGSYNEQFF. CDR3 sequence (DNA): TGTGCCAGCAGCTTATTGGAAGGCGGATCCTACAATGAGCAGTTCTTC.

The rearrangement joins TRBV5-4 to TRBJ2-3; 11 bases are shared with TRBD2. V dropped 0 bases and J dropped 3; count of bases not matched to a gene: 6. This CDR3 is 17 amino acids long. Germline CDR1 is SGHNT and CDR2 is YYREEE (reference sequence). The CDR3 bases are TGTGCCAGCAGCTTGGTTAGCGGGGGGGCCGGAACAGATACGCAGTATTTT. Its translation is CASSLVSGGAGTDTQYF.

This rearrangement joins TRBV5-6 to TRBJ2-2; TRBD2 is a possible D gene (5 bases). V dropped 1 base and J dropped 0 bases, with 10 bases sitting between them. The CDR3 consists of 16 residues. CDR1 and CDR2 (germline): SGHDT, YYEEEE. In nucleotides, the CDR3 is TGTGCCAGCAGCTTGCGGGCGGGTTCGAACACCGGGGAGCTGTTTTTT. Protein: CASSLRAGSNTGELFF.

The J gene is TRBJ2-1, the V gene TRBV6-1, with D possibly being TRBD2 (6 bases). The V gene's germline CDR1 is MNHNS and CDR2 SASEGT. This CDR3 region has 13 residues. V was clipped by 8 bases and J by 5 bases, with 13 bases between them. The CDR3 reads CASSGTPNNEQFF. CDR3 DNA: TGTGCCAGCTCGGGGACTCCTAACAATGAGCAGTTCTTC.

This clone appeared a few times. The chain has TRBV6-6 and TRBJ2-7; maybe TRBD2 (5 bases). V lost 6 bases and J 0 bases, leaving 9 bases between the germline ends. This CDR3 contains 13 residues. Per the germline V gene, CDR1 is MNHNY and CDR2 is SVGAGI (reference sequence). This CDR3 is CASRDSLSYEQYF. The CDR3 DNA reads as TGTGCCAGCAGGGACTCCCTCTCCTACGAGCAGTACTTC.

The CDR3 DNA sequence: TGTGCCAGCAGCAAACGTAGCTATGAGCAGTTCTTC. As protein: CASSKRSYEQFF. The chain combines TRBV21-1 with TRBJ2-1; the table's D call, TRBD2, was not checked against the DNA. TRBV21-1 has pseudogene status. The CDR3 covers 12 residues.

The chain recombines TRBV27 with TRBJ2-1; either TRBD1 or TRBD2 may fit D (6 bases each). V lost 6 bases to trimming and J lost 15 bases, with 15 bases between them. CDR1 and CDR2 (germline): MNHEY, SMNVEV (reference sequence). The CDR3 length is 11 residues. The CDR3: CASSGGVTPFF. In DNA, the CDR3 is TGTGCCAGCAGCGGGGGCGTGACGCCGTTCTTC.

The V and J genes are TRBV15 and TRBJ1-1; D unresolved. Trimming stripped 1 base from V and 7 bases from J, with 10 bases between. Germline V lookup: CDR1 LNHNV, CDR2 YYDKDF (reference sequence). The CDR3 runs 13 residues. The chain's CDR3 is CATSRAAADEAFF. In DNA, the CDR3 is TGTGCCACCAGCAGAGCGGCGGCCGATGAAGCTTTCTTT.

This chain connects TRBV5-4 to TRBJ2-7, with TRBD2 matching 7 bases. The germline CDR1 and CDR2 sequences are SGHNT and YYREEE (reference sequence). The CDR3 contains 16 residues. V gave up 5 bases and J gave up 0 bases; unmatched junction bases: 11. CDR3 sequence reads: CASRRAGTPGSYEQYF. The CDR3 DNA follows: TGTGCCAGCAGGAGAGCGGGAACTCCGGGCTCCTACGAGCAGTACTTC. Supplemented by reference TRBV5-4 and TRBJ2-7, the full variable domain reads ETGVTQSPTHLIKTRGQQVTLRCSSQSGHNTVSWYQQALGQGPQFIFQYYREEENGRGNFPPRFSGLQFPNYSSELNVNALELDDSALYLCASRRAGTPGSYEQYFGPGTRLTVT.

This chain uses TRBV14 with TRBJ2-3, with 7 bases identical to TRBD2. Germline V gives CDR1 SGHDN, CDR2 FVKESK. Trimming removed 2 bases from V and 0 bases from J; junction bases left unmatched: 5. This CDR3 comprises 16 residues. Here the CDR3 reads CASSQQRGTSTDTQYF. The CDR3 coding sequence is TGTGCCAGCAGCCAACAGCGGGGAACTAGCACAGATACGCAGTATTTT. The full variable domain, rest sourced from reference TRBV14 and TRBJ2-3, is EAGVTQFPSHSVIEKGQTVTLRCDPISGHDNLYWYRRVMGKEIKFLLHFVKESKQDESGMPNNRFLAERTGGTYSTLKVQPAELEDSGVYFCASSQQRGTSTDTQYFGPGTRLTVL.

This rearrangement joins TRBV4-3 to TRBJ1-2, with 10 bases fitting TRBD1. CDR1 is LGHNA, CDR2 YSLEER, per germline. The ends lost 4 bases at V and 4 bases at J; junction bases unmatched: 15. This CDR3 comprises 18 residues. This CDR3 is CASSPRGTGAAGGYGYTF. In DNA form, the CDR3 reads TGCGCCAGCAGCCCACGCGGGACAGGGGCGGCCGGGGGCTATGGCTACACCTTC.

This chain uses TRBV28 with TRBJ1-1; D is possibly TRBD1 (5 bases). Germline CDR1 MDHEN, CDR2 SYDVKM. V dropped 4 bases and J dropped 7 bases, with 7 bases sitting between them. CDR3 length equals 11 residues. The CDR3 reads CASSWDGEAFF. In nucleotides, the CDR3 is TGTGCCAGCAGTTGGGACGGTGAAGCTTTCTTT.

The CDR3, as DNA: TGTGCCAGCAGCTTCAGACGACAGACACAAGAGACCCAGTACTTC. Protein product: CASSFRRQTQETQYF. V and J are TRBV7-2 and TRBJ2-5, with D possibly being TRBD1 (5 bases). Looked up from germline, CDR1 is SGHTA and CDR2 is FQGNSA. Trimming pared 3 bases from V and 2 bases from J, leaving 13 bases between. CDR3 length equals 15 residues.

The gene calls are TRBV7-9 and TRBJ1-6, with TRBD1 matching over 9 bases. Germline values: CDR1 SEHNR, CDR2 FQNEAQ (reference sequence). The junction had 2 bases not matched to a gene; V was cut back by 3 bases and J by 8 bases. This CDR3 has 14 residues. Written as DNA, the CDR3 is TGTGCCAGCAGCTTCGGACAGGGGTATTCACCCCTCCACTTT. Translation gives CASSFGQGYSPLHF.

The chain is built from TRBV13 and TRBJ2-2, with D maybe TRBD2 (5 bases). This CDR3 is 16 amino acids long. Germline CDR1 PRHDT, CDR2 FYEKMQ (reference sequence). Trimming removed 5 bases at V and 10 bases at J, with 23 bases between. The CDR3 region is CASSLRRGISSEELFF. CDR3 DNA: TGTGCCAGCAGCCTCCGGAGAGGGATCTCGTCCGAGGAGCTGTTTTTT.

The chain combines TRBV7-9 with TRBJ1-1; no reliable D call. Between the trimmed V and J ends, which lost 2 bases and 2 bases, there was a span of 9 bases. Germline loops: CDR1 SEHNR, CDR2 FQNEAQ (reference sequence). The CDR3 loop spans 14 amino acids. In nucleotides, the CDR3 is TGTGCCAGCAGCTTACCCCTAGAAAACACTGAAGCTTTCTTT. Its translation: CASSLPLENTEAFF.

Here the CDR3 reads CASSLTTGTNTEAFF. The DNA for the CDR3 is TGTGCCAGCAGCTTGACGACAGGGACGAACACTGAAGCTTTCTTT. The chain uses TRBV5-4 and TRBJ1-1; TRBD1 agrees at 7 bases. Germline trimming cut 1 base from V and 1 base from J; bases unmatched to any gene: 4. The germline V gene encodes CDR1 SGHNT and CDR2 YYREEE (reference sequence). The CDR3 runs to 15 residues.

The gene calls are TRBV6-1 and TRBJ2-7, with 8 bases identical to TRBD1. V dropped 8 bases and J dropped 2; count of bases not matched to a gene: 5. Germline CDR1 MNHNS, CDR2 SASEGT. The length of the CDR3 is 13 residues. The CDR3 DNA reads as TGTGCCAGCGACAGGGGCTCTACCTACGAGCAGTACTTC. Encoded protein: CASDRGSTYEQYF.

The J gene is TRBJ2-3, the V gene TRBV13, with 7 nucleotides matching TRBD2. Germline V gene data show CDR1 as PRHDT and CDR2 as FYEKMQ (reference sequence). With V trimmed by 3 bases and J by 3 bases, 6 bases remained unmatched. The CDR3 is 15 residues long. The CDR3 DNA follows: TGTGCCAGCAGCTTCGCGGGAGCATGGACAGATACGCAGTATTTT. Translated, it gives CASSFAGAWTDTQYF.

J is TRBJ1-6 and V is TRBV28, with a tentative D call TRBD1 (5 bases). This CDR3 has 14 amino acids. The V gene's germline CDR1 is MDHEN and CDR2 SYDVKM. V dropped 8 bases and J dropped 8 bases, with 16 bases sitting between them. The CDR3 spells CASQGAPHDSPLHF. DNA of the CDR3: TGTGCCAGCCAAGGGGCCCCGCACGATTCACCCCTCCACTTT.

In its sample, this clone was seen a few times. This sequence joins TRBV7-2 and TRBJ1-5; unclear D gene. The CDR3 is 15 residues long. The V gene's germline CDR1 is SGHTA and CDR2 FQGNSA. With 5 bases removed from V and 3 bases from J, the gap between germline ends came to 14 bases. The CDR3 nucleotides read TGTGCCAGCAGCCTTAGTGGGCAGCCCAATCAGCCCCAGCATTTT. This translates into CASSLSGQPNQPQHF.